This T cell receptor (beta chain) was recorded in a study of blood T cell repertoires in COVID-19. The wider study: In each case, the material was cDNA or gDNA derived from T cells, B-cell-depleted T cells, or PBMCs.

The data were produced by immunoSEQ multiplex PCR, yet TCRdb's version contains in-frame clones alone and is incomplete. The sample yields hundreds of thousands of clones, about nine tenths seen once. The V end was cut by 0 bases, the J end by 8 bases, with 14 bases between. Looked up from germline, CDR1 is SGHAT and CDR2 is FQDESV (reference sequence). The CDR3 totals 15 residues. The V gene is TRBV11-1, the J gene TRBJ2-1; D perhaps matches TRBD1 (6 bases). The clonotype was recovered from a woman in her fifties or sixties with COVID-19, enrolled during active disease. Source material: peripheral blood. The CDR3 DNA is TGTGCCAGCAGCTTAGCGGCAGGGGCTGGGGATGAGCAGTTCTTC. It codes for CASSLAAGAGDEQFF.